The text below deals with one T cell receptor (beta chain). Data came from immunoSEQ multiplex PCR; TCRdb stores just in-frame clones and leaves some out. Of about 71,000 clones in the sample, approximately 92% were seen once. The record originates from a study of T cell changes during pregnancy in multiple sclerosis. The J segment lost 3 bases and the V segment lost 3 bases, leaving 11 bases of the junction unmatched. CDR1 is SGHRS, CDR2 YFSETQ, per germline. This CDR3 has 16 amino acids. The chain carries TRBV5-1 and TRBJ2-7; 8 bases are shared with TRBD2. This sequence originates from a female donor with multiple sclerosis, enrolled in a pregnancy study. The input for sequencing was peripheral blood, taken in the third trimester of pregnancy. CDR3 nucleotides: TGCGCCAGCAGCTCGGGAGGGTTACGGGACTTCTACGAGCAGTACTTC. It codes for CASSSGGLRDFYEQYF.